This T cell receptor beta chain was retrieved from a study of blood T cell repertoires in COVID-19 (dated by TCRdb to the early 2020s). Turning to the overall study: Collaborator samples came from the United States, Italy and Spain and covered acute and convalescent phases of COVID-19. The material from the prospective study consisted of cDNA or gDNA derived from T cells, B-cell-depleted T cells, or PBMCs. Deeply sampled blood TCRbeta repertoires from subjects exposed to, actively infected with, or recovered from COVID-19 were included in the dataset. A freely available public database, intended as a resource for researchers studying the immune response to SARS-CoV-2, is where the repertoires were released. Samples were obtained from the ongoing ImmuneRACE study (first 160 participants) and from approximately 1,200 subjects provided by 6 global collaborators. Sample metadata almost always included a de-identified subject ID, COVID-19 status, age in years and sex. Where available, HLA class I and class II types were taken from metadata supplied by the sample provider and were not determined by assay-based typing. Points the paper makes about the study in general: The quantity of clinical and demographic metadata differed by source and by participant and was supplied without curation.

The immunoSEQ Assay, a bias-controlled multiplex PCR, was used to amplify TCRbeta CDR3 regions from genomic DNA. The published analysis was carried out like this. The number of nucleated cells in each sample was estimated from the amplification of reference gene primers within the assay. To quantify the absolute abundance of each unique TCRbeta CDR3 rearrangement, sequence reads were collapsed and filtered. For each sample, productive Simpson clonality was calculated as the square root of Simpson's diversity index across productive rearrangements. In its TCRdb copy, this immuneACCESS table keeps in-frame sequences only and misses some clones. Where compared with another copy, unresolved V genes explain less than half of these, and the others have no known cause. V, J and clone size reflect that table, while D and trimming were determined from the DNA. The table for this sample lists fewer than 300,000 clones; 75% to 90% of them were counted only once. The ten largest clones add up to 8% to 9.5% of the sample.

This clone was observed once. Its antigen remains unidentified. The sample holds no much larger clone one base away, and base qualities are not on file. As encoded in the germline V gene (reference sequence), CDR1 is LGHDT while CDR2 is YNNKEL. The CDR3 runs 17 residues from the cysteine to the phenylalanine. Just the 51-base CDR3 DNA is kept, in frame starting at base 1. A distance of 25 bases separates the germline ends of V and J, which lose 3 bases and 7 bases respectively. The collaborating institutions used their own protocols to collect whole blood in K2EDTA tubes. Collaborator samples were shipped for TCRbeta analysis as frozen whole blood, isolated PBMCs, or DNA extracted from either sample type.

Here the chain combines TRBV3-1 (or the pseudogene TRBV3-2) and TRBJ2-7; the D gene is possibly TRBD1, with 6 bases matching. The TCR was taken from a human donor in a cohort sampled during active COVID-19. Sequences were obtained from peripheral blood. The nucleotide sequence is TGTGCCAGCAGCCAGCCCCGAACCGGGCCGCACCAGGGGGAGCAGTACTTC. This gives the protein CASSQPRTGPHQGEQYF.